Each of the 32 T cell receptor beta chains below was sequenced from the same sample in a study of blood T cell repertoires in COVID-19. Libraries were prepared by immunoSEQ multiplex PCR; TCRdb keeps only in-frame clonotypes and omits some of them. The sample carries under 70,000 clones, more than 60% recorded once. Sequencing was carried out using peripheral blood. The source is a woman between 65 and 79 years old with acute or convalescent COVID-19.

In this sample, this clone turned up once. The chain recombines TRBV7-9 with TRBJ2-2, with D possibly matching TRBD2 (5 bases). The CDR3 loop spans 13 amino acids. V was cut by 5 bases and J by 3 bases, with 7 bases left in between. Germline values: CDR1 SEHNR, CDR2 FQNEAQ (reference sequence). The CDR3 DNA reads TGTGCCAGCAGCAAGGACTACACCGGGGAGCTGTTTTTT. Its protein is CASSKDYTGELFF.

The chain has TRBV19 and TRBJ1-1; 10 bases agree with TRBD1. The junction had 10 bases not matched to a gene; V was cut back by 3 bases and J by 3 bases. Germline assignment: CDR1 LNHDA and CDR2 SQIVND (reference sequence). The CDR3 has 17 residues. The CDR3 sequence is CASSIVTGGALDTEAFF. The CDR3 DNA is TGTGCCAGTAGTATTGTGACAGGGGGCGCTTTGGACACTGAAGCTTTCTTT.

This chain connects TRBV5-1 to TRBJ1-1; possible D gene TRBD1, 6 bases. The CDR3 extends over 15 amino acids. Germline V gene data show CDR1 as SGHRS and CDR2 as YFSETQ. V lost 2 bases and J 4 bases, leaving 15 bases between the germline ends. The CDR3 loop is CASSLSTGRGTEAFF. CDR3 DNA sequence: TGCGCCAGCAGCTTAAGCACAGGGAGAGGCACTGAAGCTTTCTTT.

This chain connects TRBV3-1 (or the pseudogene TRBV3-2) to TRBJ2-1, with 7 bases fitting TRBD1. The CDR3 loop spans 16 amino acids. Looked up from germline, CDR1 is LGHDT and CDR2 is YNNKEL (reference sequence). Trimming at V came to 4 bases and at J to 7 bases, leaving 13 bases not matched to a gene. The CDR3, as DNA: TGTGCCAGCAGCCCCTACCGGGACAGAAGATTTAATGAGCAGTTCTTC. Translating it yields CASSPYRDRRFNEQFF.

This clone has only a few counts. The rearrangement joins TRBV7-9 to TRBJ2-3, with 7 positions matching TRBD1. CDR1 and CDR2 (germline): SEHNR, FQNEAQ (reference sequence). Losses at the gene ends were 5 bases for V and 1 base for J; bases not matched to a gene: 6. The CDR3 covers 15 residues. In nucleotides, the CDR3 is TGTGCCAGCAGCCTCACCGGGACAGGCACAGATACGCAGTATTTT. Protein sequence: CASSLTGTGTDTQYF.

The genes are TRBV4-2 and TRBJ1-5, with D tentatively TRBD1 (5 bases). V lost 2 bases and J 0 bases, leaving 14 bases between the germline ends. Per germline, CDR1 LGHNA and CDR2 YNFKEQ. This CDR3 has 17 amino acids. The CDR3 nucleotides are TGTGCCAGCAGCCAACTTGGGGAGGGGTATAGCAATCAGCCCCAGCATTTT. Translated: CASSQLGEGYSNQPQHF.

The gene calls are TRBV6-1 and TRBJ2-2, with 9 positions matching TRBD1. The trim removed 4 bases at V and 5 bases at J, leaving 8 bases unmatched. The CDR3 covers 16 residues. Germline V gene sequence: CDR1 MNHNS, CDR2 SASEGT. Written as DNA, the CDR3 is TGTGCCAGCAGTGCGGGGACAGGGTTCTTAACCGGGGAGCTGTTTTTT. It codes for CASSAGTGFLTGELFF.

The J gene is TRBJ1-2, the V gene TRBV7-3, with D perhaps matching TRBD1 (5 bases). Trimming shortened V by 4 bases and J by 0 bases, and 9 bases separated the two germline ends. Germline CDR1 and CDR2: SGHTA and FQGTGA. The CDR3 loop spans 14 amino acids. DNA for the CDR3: TGTGCCAGCAGCTCCGACAGTACTAACTATGGCTACACCTTC. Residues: CASSSDSTNYGYTF.

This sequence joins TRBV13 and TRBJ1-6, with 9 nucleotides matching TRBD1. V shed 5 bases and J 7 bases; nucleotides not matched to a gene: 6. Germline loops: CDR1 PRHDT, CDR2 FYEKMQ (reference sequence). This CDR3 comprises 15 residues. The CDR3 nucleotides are TGTGCCAGCAGCCCCCAACAGGGGGCAAATTCACCCCTCCACTTT. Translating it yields CASSPQQGANSPLHF. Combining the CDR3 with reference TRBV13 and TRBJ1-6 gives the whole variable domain AAGVIQSPRHLIKEKRETATLKCYPIPRHDTVYWYQQGPGQDPQFLISFYEKMQSDKGSIPDRFSAQQFSDYHSELNMSSLELGDSALYFCASSPQQGANSPLHFGNGTRLTVT.

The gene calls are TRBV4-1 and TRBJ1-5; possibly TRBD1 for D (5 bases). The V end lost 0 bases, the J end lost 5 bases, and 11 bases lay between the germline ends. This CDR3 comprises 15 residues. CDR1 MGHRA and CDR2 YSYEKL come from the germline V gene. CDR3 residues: CASSQDRVTYQPQHF. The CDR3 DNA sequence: TGCGCCAGCAGCCAAGACAGGGTTACCTATCAGCCCCAGCATTTT.

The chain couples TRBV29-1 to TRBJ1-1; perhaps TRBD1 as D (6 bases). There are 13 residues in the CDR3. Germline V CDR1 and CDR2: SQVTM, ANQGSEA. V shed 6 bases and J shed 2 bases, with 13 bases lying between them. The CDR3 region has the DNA TGCAGCGTCCAGGGGATACTTAACACTGAAGCTTTCTTT. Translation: CSVQGILNTEAFF.

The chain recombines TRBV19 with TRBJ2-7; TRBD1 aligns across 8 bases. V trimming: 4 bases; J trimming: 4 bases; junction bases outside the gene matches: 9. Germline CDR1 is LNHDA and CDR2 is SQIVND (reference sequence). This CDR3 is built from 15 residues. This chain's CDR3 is CASSTQGGASYEQYF. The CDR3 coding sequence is TGTGCCAGTAGTACACAGGGGGGAGCTTCTTACGAGCAGTACTTC.

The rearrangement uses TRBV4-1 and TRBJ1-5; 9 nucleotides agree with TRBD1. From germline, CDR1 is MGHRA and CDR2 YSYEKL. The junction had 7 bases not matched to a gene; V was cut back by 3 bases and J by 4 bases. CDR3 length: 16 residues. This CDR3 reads CASSQEQGAKNQPQHF. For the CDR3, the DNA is TGCGCCAGCAGCCAGGAACAGGGGGCGAAGAATCAGCCCCAGCATTTT.

Written as DNA, the CDR3 is TGTGCCAGCGGGTACTCGAGGATCTACAATGAGCAGTTCTTC. Encoded protein: CASGYSRIYNEQFF. The genes are TRBV2 and TRBJ2-1, with unresolved D. This CDR3 region has 14 residues. Deletions cut 8 bases from V and 3 bases from J, with 14 bases between. The V gene's germline CDR1 is SNHLY and CDR2 FYNNEI.

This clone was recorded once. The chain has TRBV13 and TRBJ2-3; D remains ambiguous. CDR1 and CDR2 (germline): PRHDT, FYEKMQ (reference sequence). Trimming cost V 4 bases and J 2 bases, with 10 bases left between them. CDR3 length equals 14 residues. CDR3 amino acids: CASSSTTHTDTQYF. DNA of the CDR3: TGTGCCAGCAGCTCGACAACCCACACAGATACGCAGTATTTT.

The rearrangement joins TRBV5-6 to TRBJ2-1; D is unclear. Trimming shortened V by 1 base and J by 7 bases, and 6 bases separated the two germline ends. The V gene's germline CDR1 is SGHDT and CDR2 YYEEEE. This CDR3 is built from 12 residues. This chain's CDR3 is CASSLNWNEQFF. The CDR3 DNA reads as TGTGCCAGCAGCTTGAACTGGAATGAGCAGTTCTTC.

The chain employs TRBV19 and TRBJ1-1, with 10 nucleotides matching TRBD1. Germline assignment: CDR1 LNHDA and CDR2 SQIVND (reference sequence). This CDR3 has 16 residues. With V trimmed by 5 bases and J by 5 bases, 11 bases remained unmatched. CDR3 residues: CASSPPRQGAGTEAFF. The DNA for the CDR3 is TGTGCCAGTAGTCCCCCGAGACAGGGGGCGGGAACTGAAGCTTTCTTT.

DNA of the CDR3: TGTGCCAGCAGCTTAATAGACACCGAGACCCAGTACTTC. This gives the protein CASSLIDTETQYF. The chain recombines TRBV7-3 with TRBJ2-5; no firm D call. V dropped 1 base and J dropped 5 bases, with 8 bases sitting between them. The V gene's germline CDR1 is SGHTA and CDR2 FQGTGA. The CDR3 consists of 13 residues.

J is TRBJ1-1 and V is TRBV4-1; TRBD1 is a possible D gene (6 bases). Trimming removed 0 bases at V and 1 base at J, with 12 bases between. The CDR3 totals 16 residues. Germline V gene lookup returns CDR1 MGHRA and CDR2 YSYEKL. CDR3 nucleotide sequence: TGCGCCAGCAGCCAAGATGGGGGGGGCTGGAACACTGAAGCTTTCTTT. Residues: CASSQDGGGWNTEAFF.

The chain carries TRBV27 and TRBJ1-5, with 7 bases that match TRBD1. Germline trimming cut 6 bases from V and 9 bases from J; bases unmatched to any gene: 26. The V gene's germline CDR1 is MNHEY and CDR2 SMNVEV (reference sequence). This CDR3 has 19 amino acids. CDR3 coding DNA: TGTGCCAGCAGCCACAGATACCGGGACAGCCTTTTCCATATCAGGCCCCAGCATTTT. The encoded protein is CASSHRYRDSLFHIRPQHF.

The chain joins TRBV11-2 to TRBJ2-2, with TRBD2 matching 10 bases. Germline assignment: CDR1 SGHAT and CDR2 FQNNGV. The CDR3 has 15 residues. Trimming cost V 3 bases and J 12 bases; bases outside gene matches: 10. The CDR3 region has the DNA TGTGCCAGCAGCTTGAGTAGCGGGGGGCCCCCCAAGCTGTTTTTT. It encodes CASSLSSGGPPKLFF.

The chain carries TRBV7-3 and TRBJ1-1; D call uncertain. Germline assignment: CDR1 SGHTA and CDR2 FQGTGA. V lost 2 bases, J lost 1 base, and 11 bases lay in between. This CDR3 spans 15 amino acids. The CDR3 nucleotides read TGTGCCAGCAGCTTAGGCGGGCATTCGAACACTGAAGCTTTCTTT. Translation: CASSLGGHSNTEAFF. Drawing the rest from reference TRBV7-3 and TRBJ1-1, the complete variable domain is GAGVSQTPSNKVTEKGKYVELRCDPISGHTALYWYRQSLGQGPEFLIYFQGTGAADDSGLPNDRFFAVRPEGSVSTLKIQRTERGDSAVYLCASSLGGHSNTEAFFGQGTRLTVV.

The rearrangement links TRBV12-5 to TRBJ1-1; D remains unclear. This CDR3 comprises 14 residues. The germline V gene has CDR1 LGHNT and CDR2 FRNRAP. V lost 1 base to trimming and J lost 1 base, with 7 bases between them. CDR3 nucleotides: TGTGCTAGTGGTTTGGACCACTGGAACACTGAAGCTTTCTTT. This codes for CASGLDHWNTEAFF. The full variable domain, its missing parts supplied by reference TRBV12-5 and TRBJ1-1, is DARVTQTPRHKVTEMGQEVTMRCQPILGHNTVFWYRQTMMQGLELLAYFRNRAPLDDSGMPKDRFSAEMPDATLATLKIQPSEPRDSAVYFCASGLDHWNTEAFFGQGTRLTVV.

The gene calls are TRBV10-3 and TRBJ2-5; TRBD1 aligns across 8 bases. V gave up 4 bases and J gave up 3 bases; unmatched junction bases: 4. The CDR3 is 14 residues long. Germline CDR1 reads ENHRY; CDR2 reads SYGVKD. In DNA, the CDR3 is TGTGCCATCAGTGGTGGGACAGGAAAAGAGACCCAGTACTTC. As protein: CAISGGTGKETQYF.

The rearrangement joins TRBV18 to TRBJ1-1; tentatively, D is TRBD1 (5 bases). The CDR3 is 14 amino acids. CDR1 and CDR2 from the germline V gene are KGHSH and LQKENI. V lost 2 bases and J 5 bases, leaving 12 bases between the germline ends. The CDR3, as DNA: TGTGCCAGCTCACCAGGAGGGAGGGGAACTGAAGCTTTCTTT. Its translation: CASSPGGRGTEAFF.

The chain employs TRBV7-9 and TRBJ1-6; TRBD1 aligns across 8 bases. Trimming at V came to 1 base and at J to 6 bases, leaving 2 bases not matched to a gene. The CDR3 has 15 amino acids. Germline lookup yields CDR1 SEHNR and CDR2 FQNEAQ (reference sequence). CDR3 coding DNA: TGTGCCAGCAGCTTAGGAGGACAGGGTAATTCACCCCTCCACTTT. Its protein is CASSLGGQGNSPLHF.

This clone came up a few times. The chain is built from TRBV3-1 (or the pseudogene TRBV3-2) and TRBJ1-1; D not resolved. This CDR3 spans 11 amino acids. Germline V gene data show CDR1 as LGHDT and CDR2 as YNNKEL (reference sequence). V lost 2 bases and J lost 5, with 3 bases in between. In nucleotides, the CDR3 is TGTGCCAGCAGCCAACGGACTGAAGCTTTCTTT. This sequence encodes CASSQRTEAFF.

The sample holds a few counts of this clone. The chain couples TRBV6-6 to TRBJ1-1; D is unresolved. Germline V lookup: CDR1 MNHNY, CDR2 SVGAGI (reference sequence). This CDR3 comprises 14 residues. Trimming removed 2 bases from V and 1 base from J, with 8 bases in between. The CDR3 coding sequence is TGTGCCAGCAGTTACAACTTCGGGAACACTGAAGCTTTCTTT. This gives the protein CASSYNFGNTEAFF.

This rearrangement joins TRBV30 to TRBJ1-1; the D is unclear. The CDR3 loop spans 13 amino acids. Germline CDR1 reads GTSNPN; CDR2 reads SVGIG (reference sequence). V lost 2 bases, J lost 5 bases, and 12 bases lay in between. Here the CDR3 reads CAWSTTRNTEAFF. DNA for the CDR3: TGTGCCTGGAGTACTACCCGAAATACTGAAGCTTTCTTT.

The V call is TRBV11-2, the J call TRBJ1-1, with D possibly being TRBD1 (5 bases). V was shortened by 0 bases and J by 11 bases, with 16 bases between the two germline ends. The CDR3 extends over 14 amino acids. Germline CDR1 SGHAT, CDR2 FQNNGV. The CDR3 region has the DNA TGTGCCAGCAGCTTAGATTTCAGGGCCCCTAGGGCTTTCTTT. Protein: CASSLDFRAPRAFF.

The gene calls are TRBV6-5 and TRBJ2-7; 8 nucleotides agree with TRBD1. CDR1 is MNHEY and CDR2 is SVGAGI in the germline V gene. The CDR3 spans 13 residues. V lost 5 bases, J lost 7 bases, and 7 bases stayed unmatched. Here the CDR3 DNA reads TGTGCCAGCAGTAGGACAGGGAAGTGGGAGCAGTACGTC. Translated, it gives CASSRTGKWEQYV.

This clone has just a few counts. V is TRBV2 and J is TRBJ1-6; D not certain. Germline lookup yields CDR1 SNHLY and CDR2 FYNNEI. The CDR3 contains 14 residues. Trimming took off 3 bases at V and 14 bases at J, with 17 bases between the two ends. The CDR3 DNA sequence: TGTGCCAGCAGTGATGGGAGGAGACCCATCACCCTCCACTTT. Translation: CASSDGRRPITLHF. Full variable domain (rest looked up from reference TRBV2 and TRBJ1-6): EPEVTQTPSHQVTQMGQEVILRCVPISNHLYFYWYRQILGQKVEFLVSFYNNEISEKSEIFDDQFSVERPDGSNFTLKIRSTKLEDSAMYFCASSDGRRPITLHFGNGTRLTVT.